The 2 T cell receptor beta chains below come from one sample, sequenced in a study of cytotoxic CD8 clonotypes in ibrutinib-treated CLL. The data were produced by immunoSEQ multiplex PCR, yet TCRdb's version contains in-frame clones alone and is incomplete. The table has about 35,000 clones, around 75% seen once. Sample: PBMCs, taken at disease progression, from a patient treated with ibrutinib. The receptors were sampled from a human donor with chronic lymphocytic leukemia.

The CDR3 loop is CASAPGRGWNTEAFF. The CDR3 DNA is TGTGCCAGCGCTCCTGGAAGGGGTTGGAACACTGAAGCTTTCTTT. V gene TRBV6-4 combines with J gene TRBJ1-1; D may be TRBD1 (5 bases). CDR1 and CDR2 from the germline V gene are MRHNA and SNTAGT. V was pared by 8 bases and J by 1 base, with 17 bases between. This CDR3 is 15 amino acids long.

V is TRBV5-4 and J is TRBJ2-5; 12 positions agree with TRBD1. Trimming at V came to 0 bases and at J to 5 bases, leaving 11 bases not matched to a gene. Germline V gene sequence: CDR1 SGHNT, CDR2 YYREEE (reference sequence). The CDR3 is 18 residues long. Here the CDR3 DNA reads TGTGCCAGCAGCTTGGGGGGTGGGACAGGGGGCTCCAGGGAGACCCAGTACTTC. This translates into CASSLGGGTGGSRETQYF. Full variable domain (outside the CDR3, taken from reference TRBV5-4 and TRBJ2-5): ETGVTQSPTHLIKTRGQQVTLRCSSQSGHNTVSWYQQALGQGPQFIFQYYREEENGRGNFPPRFSGLQFPNYSSELNVNALELDDSALYLCASSLGGGTGGSRETQYFGPGTRLLVL.